This T cell receptor (beta chain) was sequenced in a study of shared T cell receptors in the human thymus. Libraries were prepared by immunoSEQ multiplex PCR; TCRdb keeps only in-frame clonotypes and omits some of them. The sample consists of over 350,000 clones, roughly 94% of them appearing once. The clonotype originates from a human donor. Sample: thymocytes.

In DNA, the CDR3 is TGCAGCGAAACCGGGACAGTCAACACTGAAGCTTTCTTT. Encoded protein: CSETGTVNTEAFF. V gene TRBV29-1 combines with J gene TRBJ1-1; 7 bases fit TRBD1. CDR1 SQVTM and CDR2 ANQGSEA come from the germline V gene. The CDR3 spans 13 residues. Trimming removed 7 bases from V and 2 bases from J; junction bases left unmatched: 7.